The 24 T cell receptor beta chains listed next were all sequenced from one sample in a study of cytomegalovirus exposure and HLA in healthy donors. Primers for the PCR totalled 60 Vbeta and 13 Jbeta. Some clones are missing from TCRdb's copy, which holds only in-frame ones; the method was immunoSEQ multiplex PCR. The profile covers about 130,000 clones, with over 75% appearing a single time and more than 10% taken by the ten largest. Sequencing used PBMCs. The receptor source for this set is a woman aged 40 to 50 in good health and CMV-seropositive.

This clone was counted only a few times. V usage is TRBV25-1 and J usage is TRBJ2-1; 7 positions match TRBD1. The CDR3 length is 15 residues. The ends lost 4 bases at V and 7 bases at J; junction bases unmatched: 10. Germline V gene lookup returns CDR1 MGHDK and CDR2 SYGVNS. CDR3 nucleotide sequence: TGTGCCAGCAGTGGGGGCGCAGGGGGTCGGAATGAGCAGTTCTTC. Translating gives CASSGGAGGRNEQFF.

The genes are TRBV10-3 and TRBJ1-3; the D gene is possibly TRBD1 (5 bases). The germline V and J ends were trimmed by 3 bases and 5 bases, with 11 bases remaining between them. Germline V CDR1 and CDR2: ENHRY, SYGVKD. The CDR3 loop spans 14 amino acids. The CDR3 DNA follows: TGTGCCATCAGTGAATCAGGGAACCGAAACACCATATATTTT. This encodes CAISESGNRNTIYF.

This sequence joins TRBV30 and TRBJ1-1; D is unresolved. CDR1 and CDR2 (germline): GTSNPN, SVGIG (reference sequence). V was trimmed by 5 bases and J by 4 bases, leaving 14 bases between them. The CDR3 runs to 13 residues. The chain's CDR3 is CAWADGSVTEAFF. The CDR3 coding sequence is TGTGCCTGGGCAGACGGGTCGGTCACTGAAGCTTTCTTT.

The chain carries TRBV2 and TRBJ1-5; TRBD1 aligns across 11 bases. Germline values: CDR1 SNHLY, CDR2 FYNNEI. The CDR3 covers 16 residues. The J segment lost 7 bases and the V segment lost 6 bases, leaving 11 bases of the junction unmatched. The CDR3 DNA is TGTGCCAGCAGGGCGGGACAGGGGGAGATGGGACAGCCCCAGCATTTT. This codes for CASRAGQGEMGQPQHF. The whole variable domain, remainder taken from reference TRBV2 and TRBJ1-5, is EPEVTQTPSHQVTQMGQEVILRCVPISNHLYFYWYRQILGQKVEFLVSFYNNEISEKSEIFDDQFSVERPDGSNFTLKIRSTKLEDSAMYFCASRAGQGEMGQPQHFGDGTRLSIL.

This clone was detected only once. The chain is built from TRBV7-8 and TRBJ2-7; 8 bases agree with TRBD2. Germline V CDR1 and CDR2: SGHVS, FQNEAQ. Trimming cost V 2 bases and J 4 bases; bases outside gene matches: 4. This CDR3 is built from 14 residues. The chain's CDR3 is CASSLRASGYEQYF. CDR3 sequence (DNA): TGTGCCAGCAGCTTACGGGCTAGCGGGTACGAGCAGTACTTC.

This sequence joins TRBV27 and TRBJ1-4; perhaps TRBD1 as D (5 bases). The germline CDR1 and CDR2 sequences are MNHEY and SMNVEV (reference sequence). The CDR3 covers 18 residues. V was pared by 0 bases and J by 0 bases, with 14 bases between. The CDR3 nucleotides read TGTGCCAGCAGTTTATCTGGGTGGGGGGAACCAACTAATGAAAAACTGTTTTTT. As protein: CASSLSGWGEPTNEKLFF.

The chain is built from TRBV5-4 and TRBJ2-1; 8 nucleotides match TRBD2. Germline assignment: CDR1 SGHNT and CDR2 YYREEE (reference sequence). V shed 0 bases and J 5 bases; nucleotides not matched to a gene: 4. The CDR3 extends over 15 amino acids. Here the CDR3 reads CASSLEGLADNEQFF. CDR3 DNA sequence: TGTGCCAGCAGCTTGGAAGGACTAGCAGACAATGAGCAGTTCTTC.

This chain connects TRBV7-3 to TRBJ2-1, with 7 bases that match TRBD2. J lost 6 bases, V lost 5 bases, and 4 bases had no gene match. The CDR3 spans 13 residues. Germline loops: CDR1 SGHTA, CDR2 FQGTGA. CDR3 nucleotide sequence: TGTGCCAGCAGCCAGGGAGGGTTCAATGAGCAGTTCTTC. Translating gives CASSQGGFNEQFF.

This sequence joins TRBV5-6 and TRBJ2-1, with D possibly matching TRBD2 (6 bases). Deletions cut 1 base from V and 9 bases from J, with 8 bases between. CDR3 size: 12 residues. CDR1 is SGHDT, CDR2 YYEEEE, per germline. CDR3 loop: CASSLRRGEQFF. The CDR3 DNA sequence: TGTGCCAGCAGCTTGAGGAGGGGTGAGCAGTTCTTC.

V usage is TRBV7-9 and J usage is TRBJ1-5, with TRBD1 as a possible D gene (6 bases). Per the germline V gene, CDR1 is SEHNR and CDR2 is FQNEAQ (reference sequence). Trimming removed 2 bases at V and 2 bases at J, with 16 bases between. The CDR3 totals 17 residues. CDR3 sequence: CASSLFPGGYGNQPQHF. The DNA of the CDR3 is TGTGCCAGCAGCTTATTCCCGGGGGGCTACGGCAATCAGCCCCAGCATTTT.

CDR3 sequence: CASSTLPPGQGAHEQFF. In nucleotides, the CDR3 is TGCGCCAGCAGCACCCTCCCCCCGGGACAGGGGGCTCATGAGCAGTTCTTC. The chain joins TRBV5-1 to TRBJ2-1; TRBD1 agrees at 12 bases. The CDR3 length is 17 residues. Looked up from germline, CDR1 is SGHRS and CDR2 is YFSETQ. V lost 4 bases, J lost 8 bases, and 13 bases stayed unmatched.

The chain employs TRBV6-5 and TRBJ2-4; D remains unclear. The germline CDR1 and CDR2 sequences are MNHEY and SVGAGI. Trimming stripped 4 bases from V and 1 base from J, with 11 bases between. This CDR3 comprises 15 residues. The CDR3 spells CASSSPVRAKNIQYF. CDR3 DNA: TGTGCCAGCAGTTCCCCCGTCAGGGCCAAAAACATTCAGTACTTC.

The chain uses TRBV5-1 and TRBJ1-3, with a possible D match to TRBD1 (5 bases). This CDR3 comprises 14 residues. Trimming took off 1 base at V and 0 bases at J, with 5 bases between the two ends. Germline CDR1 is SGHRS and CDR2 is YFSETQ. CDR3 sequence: CASSLTGSGNTIYF. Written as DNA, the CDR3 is TGCGCCAGCAGCTTGACAGGCTCTGGAAACACCATATATTTT.

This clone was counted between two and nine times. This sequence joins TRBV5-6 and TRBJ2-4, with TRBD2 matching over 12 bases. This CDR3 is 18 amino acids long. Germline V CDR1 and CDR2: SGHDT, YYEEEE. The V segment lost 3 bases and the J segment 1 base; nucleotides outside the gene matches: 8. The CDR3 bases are TGTGCCAGCAGCTCCTGGACTAGCGGGAATGGGGCCAAAAACATTCAGTACTTC. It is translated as CASSSWTSGNGAKNIQYF.

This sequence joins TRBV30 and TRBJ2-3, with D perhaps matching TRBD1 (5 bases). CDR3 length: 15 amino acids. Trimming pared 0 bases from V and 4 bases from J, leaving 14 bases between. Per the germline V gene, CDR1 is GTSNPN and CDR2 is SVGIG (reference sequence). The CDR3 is CAWSVGQLSADTQYF. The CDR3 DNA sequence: TGTGCCTGGAGTGTGGGGCAGCTTAGTGCAGATACGCAGTATTTT.

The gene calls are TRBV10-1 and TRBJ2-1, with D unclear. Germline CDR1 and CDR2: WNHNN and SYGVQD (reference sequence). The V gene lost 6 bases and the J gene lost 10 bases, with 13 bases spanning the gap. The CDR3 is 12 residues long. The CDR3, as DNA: TGCGCCAGCAGCTTTAACCAAGCCGAGCAGTTCTTC. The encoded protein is CASSFNQAEQFF.

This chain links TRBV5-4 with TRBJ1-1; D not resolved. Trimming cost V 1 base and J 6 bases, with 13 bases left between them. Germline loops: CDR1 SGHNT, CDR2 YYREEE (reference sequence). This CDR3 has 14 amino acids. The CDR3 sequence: CASSLNGVEPEAFF. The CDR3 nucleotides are TGTGCCAGCAGCTTGAACGGGGTGGAGCCTGAAGCTTTCTTT.

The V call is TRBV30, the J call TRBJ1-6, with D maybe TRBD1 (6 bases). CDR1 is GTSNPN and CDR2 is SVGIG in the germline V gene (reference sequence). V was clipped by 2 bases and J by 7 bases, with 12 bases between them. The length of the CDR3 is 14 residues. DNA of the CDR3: TGTGCCTGGAGTCGCGGGGGCATGAATTCACCCCTCCACTTT. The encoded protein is CAWSRGGMNSPLHF.

The DNA of the CDR3 is TGTGCCAGTACGCCGGGACAAATCTACGAGCAGTACTTC. This gives the protein CASTPGQIYEQYF. The rearrangement links TRBV19 to TRBJ2-7; a possible D gene is TRBD1 (6 bases). CDR3 size: 13 residues. V lost 7 bases and J lost 3, with 13 bases in between. Germline V CDR1 and CDR2: LNHDA, SQIVND (reference sequence). Full variable domain (outside the CDR3, taken from reference TRBV19 and TRBJ2-7): DGGITQSPKYLFRKEGQNVTLSCEQNLNHDAMYWYRQDPGQGLRLIYYSQIVNDFQKGDIAEGYSVSREKKESFPLTVTSAQKNPTAFYLCASTPGQIYEQYFGPGTRLTVT.

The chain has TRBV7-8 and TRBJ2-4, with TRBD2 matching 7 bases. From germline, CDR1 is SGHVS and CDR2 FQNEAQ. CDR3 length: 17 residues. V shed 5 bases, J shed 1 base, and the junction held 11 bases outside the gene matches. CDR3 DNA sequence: TGTGCCAGCAGCCCACTGGCTGACGGGAGGGCCAAAAACATTCAGTACTTC. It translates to CASSPLADGRAKNIQYF.

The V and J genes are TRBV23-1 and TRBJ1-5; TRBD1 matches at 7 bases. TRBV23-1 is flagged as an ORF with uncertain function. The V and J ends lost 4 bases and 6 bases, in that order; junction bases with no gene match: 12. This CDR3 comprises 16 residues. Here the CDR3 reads CASSPQPPTGSQPQHF. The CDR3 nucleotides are TGCGCCAGCAGTCCACAACCCCCGACAGGGAGTCAGCCCCAGCATTTT.

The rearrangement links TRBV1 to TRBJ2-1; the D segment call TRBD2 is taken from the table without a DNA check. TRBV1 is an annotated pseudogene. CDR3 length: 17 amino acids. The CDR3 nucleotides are TGCACCAGCATCTTTAAGGGGAGCGGGAGGAGGGACAATGAGCAGTTCTTC. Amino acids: CTSIFKGSGRRDNEQFF.

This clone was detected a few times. The CDR3 is CASSPPGLARYEQYF. Here the CDR3 DNA reads TGCGCCAGCAGCCCACCGGGACTAGCGCGCTACGAGCAGTACTTC. The chain employs TRBV4-1 and TRBJ2-7; 10 bases are shared with TRBD2. CDR3 size: 15 residues. The germline V gene has CDR1 MGHRA and CDR2 YSYEKL. The junction had 6 bases not matched to a gene; V was cut back by 4 bases and J by 3 bases.

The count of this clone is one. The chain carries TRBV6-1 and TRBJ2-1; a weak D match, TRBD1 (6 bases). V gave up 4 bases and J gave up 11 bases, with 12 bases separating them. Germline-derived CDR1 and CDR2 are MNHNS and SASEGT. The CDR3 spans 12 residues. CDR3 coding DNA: TGTGCCAGCAGTGGGACAGTGGTCAAGCAGTTCTTC. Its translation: CASSGTVVKQFF.